A single sample is the source of the 20 T cell receptor beta chains below, sequenced in a study of T-cell memory formation after mild COVID-19. TCRdb processed the 5' RACE reads anew with MiXCR; each CDR3 protein has one entry. The data show about 60,000 distinct CDR3 sequences, with 9.5% to 15% seen just once and around a quarter held by the top ten. Input material: PBMCs or a T cell subset sorted from them (not recorded which). The source of these receptors is a young man who had mild COVID-19 (a few samples of this study predate the infection). Cell type and time point are not known.

CDR3 residues: CASSQVGGPGGYTF. The CDR3 bases are TGCGCCAGCAGCCAAGTTGGAGGGCCTGGGGGCTACACCTTC. The rearrangement joins TRBV4-1 to TRBJ1-2, with D uncertain. The CDR3 is made up of 14 amino acids. CDR1 is MGHRA and CDR2 is YSYEKL in the germline V gene. V lost 1 base to trimming and J lost 8 bases, with 14 bases between them.

This clonotype was seen at least ten times. J is TRBJ2-1 and V is TRBV5-1, with no clear D. Looked up from germline, CDR1 is SGHRS and CDR2 is YFSETQ. This CDR3 contains 12 residues. Trimming left V 2 bases short and J 1 base short, with 1 base between. The CDR3 is CASSFSYNEQFF. CDR3 bases: TGCGCCAGCAGCTTTTCCTACAATGAGCAGTTCTTC.

This clonotype was detected many times. This sequence joins TRBV20-1 and TRBJ2-7; TRBD2 matches 8 bases. Looked up from germline, CDR1 is DFQATT and CDR2 is SNEGSKA (reference sequence). This CDR3 is 15 amino acids long. The V segment lost 2 bases and the J segment 0 bases; nucleotides outside the gene matches: 6. CDR3 DNA: TGCAGTGCTAGATCGGCGGGGGGTAACTCCTACGAGCAGTACTTC. This gives the protein CSARSAGGNSYEQYF.

This clonotype was seen repeatedly, ten times or more. The gene calls are TRBV7-9 and TRBJ2-7, with 9 positions matching TRBD1. Germline loops: CDR1 SEHNR, CDR2 FQNEAQ (reference sequence). Trimming took 5 bases from V and 1 from J; bases not matched to a gene: 21. This CDR3 contains 20 residues. Here the CDR3 DNA reads TGTGCCAGCAGCCAGACGCGGGAACTGTTTGGGACAGGGAAATCCTACGAGCAGTACTTC. Translating it yields CASSQTRELFGTGKSYEQYF.

The chain couples TRBV28 to TRBJ2-6; 7 bases fit TRBD1. With V trimmed by 2 bases and J by 2 bases, 6 bases remained unmatched. The germline gives CDR1 MDHEN, CDR2 SYDVKM. CDR3 length: 17 amino acids. CDR3 amino acids: CASSLRTGVPGANVLTF. The CDR3 DNA reads as TGTGCCAGCAGTTTACGTACAGGGGTTCCTGGGGCCAACGTCCTGACTTTC.

Comments on this clonotype: This may arise from a read error, as a much more abundant clone is one base away. The rearrangement links TRBV7-8 to TRBJ2-1; 7 nucleotides agree with TRBD1. CDR1 is SGHVS and CDR2 is FQNEAQ in the germline V gene. V gave up 6 bases and J gave up 8 bases; unmatched junction bases: 10. CDR3 size: 14 residues. In nucleotides, the CDR3 is TGTGCCAGCAGTCTCCGGACAGGCGGGTATGAGCAGTTCTTC. Its protein is CASSLRTGGYEQFF. The full variable domain, completed using reference TRBV7-8 and TRBJ2-1, is GAGVSQSPRYKVAKRGQDVALRCDPISGHVSLFWYQQALGQGPEFLTYFQNEAQLDKSGLPSDRFFAERPEGSVSTLKIQRTQQEDSAVYLCASSLRTGGYEQFFGPGTRLTVL.

The table lists this clonotype with many counts. The chain combines TRBV5-5 with TRBJ2-2; D is ambiguous. The CDR3 has 14 amino acids. The V gene's germline CDR1 is SGHKS and CDR2 YYEKEE (reference sequence). Trimming cost V 2 bases and J 9 bases, with 14 bases left between them. CDR3 residues: CASSLGPEVRELFF. CDR3 bases: TGTGCCAGCAGCTTAGGGCCTGAGGTACGGGAGCTGTTTTTT.

This clonotype was counted many times. This chain links TRBV29-1 with TRBJ2-5; TRBD2 might be the D (5 bases). Looked up from germline, CDR1 is SQVTM and CDR2 is ANQGSEA. Trimming took off 4 bases at V and 3 bases at J, with 12 bases between the two ends. The CDR3 is made up of 13 amino acids. The DNA for the CDR3 is TGCAGCGTTGCTGGGAGCTTAAAAGAGACCCAGTACTTC. Translation: CSVAGSLKETQYF. Supplemented by reference TRBV29-1 and TRBJ2-5, the full variable domain reads SAVISQKPSRDICQRGTSLTIQCQVDSQVTMMFWYRQQPGQSLTLIATANQGSEATYESGFVIDKFPISRPNLTFSTLTVSNMSPEDSSIYLCSVAGSLKETQYFGPGTRLLVL.

CDR3: CASSHPFSGTKAFF. CDR3 DNA: TGCGCCAGCAGCCATCCCTTTTCCGGGACGAAAGCTTTCTTT. The V gene is TRBV4-1, the J gene TRBJ1-1; the D gene is possibly TRBD1 (5 bases). CDR3 length: 14 residues. Looked up from germline, CDR1 is MGHRA and CDR2 is YSYEKL. The ends were cut back, 3 bases at V and 9 bases at J, with 17 bases in the middle.

V and J are TRBV28 and TRBJ2-4; D unresolved. The CDR3 runs 15 residues. V was trimmed by 5 bases and J by 0 bases, leaving 11 bases between them. From germline, CDR1 is MDHEN and CDR2 SYDVKM. The CDR3 DNA is TGTGCCAGCAGTGACAAGGCCCTAGCCAAAAACATTCAGTACTTC. As protein: CASSDKALAKNIQYF.

This clonotype was detected many times. The chain combines TRBV7-2 with TRBJ2-7, with D tentatively TRBD1 (5 bases). CDR3 length: 13 amino acids. Germline V gives CDR1 SGHTA, CDR2 FQGNSA. Trimming took off 8 bases at V and 4 bases at J, with 15 bases between the two ends. The CDR3 reads CASRMAGLYEQYV. The CDR3 bases are TGTGCCAGCCGAATGGCAGGGCTGTACGAGCAGTACGTC.

The sample holds a few counts of this clonotype. The chain carries TRBV11-2 and TRBJ2-3, with a tentative D call TRBD1 (5 bases). The V gene lost 6 bases and the J gene lost 2 bases, with 15 bases spanning the gap. This CDR3 region has 15 residues. Germline loops: CDR1 SGHAT, CDR2 FQNNGV. The CDR3 loop is CASRGLRVHTDTQYF. In DNA form, the CDR3 reads TGTGCCAGCAGGGGTCTCAGGGTCCACACAGATACGCAGTATTTT. The full variable domain, with the rest looked up from reference TRBV11-2 and TRBJ2-3, is EAGVAQSPRYKIIEKRQSVAFWCNPISGHATLYWYQQILGQGPKLLIQFQNNGVVDDSQLPKDRFSAERLKGVDSTLKIQPAKLEDSAVYLCASRGLRVHTDTQYFGPGTRLTVL.

The chain links TRBV20-1 to TRBJ2-5, with a weak D call TRBD2 (6 bases). V lost 0 bases, J lost 0 bases, and 14 bases lay in between. Germline-derived CDR1 and CDR2 are DFQATT and SNEGSKA (reference sequence). The CDR3 sequence is 16 residues long. The CDR3: CSARDSAGRYQETQYF. The CDR3 DNA reads as TGCAGTGCTAGAGATAGTGCAGGGAGGTACCAAGAGACCCAGTACTTC.

This clonotype was counted between two and nine times. The genes are TRBV6-1 and TRBJ1-1; D might be TRBD1 (6 bases). Trimming left V 6 bases short and J 2 bases short, with 10 bases between. The CDR3 totals 13 residues. Germline V gene sequence: CDR1 MNHNS, CDR2 SASEGT. CDR3 region: CASSETGNTEAFF. In nucleotides, the CDR3 is TGTGCCAGCAGCGAGACAGGCAACACTGAAGCTTTCTTT.

This chain links TRBV28 with TRBJ1-2, with a weak D call TRBD1 (6 bases). The germline gives CDR1 MDHEN, CDR2 SYDVKM. CDR3 length: 16 residues. V shed 6 bases and J shed 2 bases, with 19 bases lying between them. The CDR3 sequence is CASSHHTGRGNYGYTF. In nucleotides, the CDR3 is TGTGCCAGCAGCCACCACACAGGGAGGGGAAACTATGGCTACACCTTC.

V usage is TRBV7-6 and J usage is TRBJ1-2; 9 bases map to TRBD1. V shed 10 bases and J 0 bases; nucleotides not matched to a gene: 6. The CDR3 length is 14 residues. Germline V gene data show CDR1 as SGHVS and CDR2 as FNYEAQ. Written as DNA, the CDR3 is TGTGCCATCGAAACAGGGGGCACTAACTATGGCTACACCTTC. It encodes CAIETGGTNYGYTF.

In the case of this clonotype: A much larger clone differs by one base, so this may be a read error. This chain joins TRBV5-1 and TRBJ2-7; TRBD2 is a possible D gene (5 bases). From germline, CDR1 is SGHRS and CDR2 YFSETQ. CDR3 length equals 14 residues. The CDR3 here is CAGSPPGRDYEQYV. The DNA for the CDR3 is TGCGCCGGCAGCCCCCCCGGACGGGACTACGAGCAGTACGTC.

This clonotype was picked up a small number of times. The chain combines TRBV20-1 with TRBJ2-7; possibly TRBD2 for D (6 bases). CDR1 is DFQATT and CDR2 is SNEGSKA in the germline V gene (reference sequence). This CDR3 has 17 amino acids. Trimming removed 6 bases at V and 3 bases at J, with 27 bases between. CDR3 sequence: CSATPIAGPGGYYEQYF. DNA of the CDR3: TGCAGTGCAACTCCGATTGCGGGGCCCGGAGGGTACTACGAGCAGTACTTC.

This clonotype was seen only a few times. This chain links TRBV7-9 with TRBJ1-1; a possible D gene is TRBD1 (5 bases). CDR3 size: 15 residues. Germline lookup yields CDR1 SEHNR and CDR2 FQNEAQ (reference sequence). Trimming stripped 1 base from V and 10 bases from J, with 19 bases between. Written as DNA, the CDR3 is TGTGCCAGCAGCTTAGTGGGGCCCGTGGTTGGGCTAGCTTTCTTT. Residues: CASSLVGPVVGLAFF.

This clonotype appeared many times. This sequence joins TRBV6-5 and TRBJ1-6; TRBD1 might be the D (5 bases). The CDR3 is 17 residues long. With 0 bases removed from V and 6 bases from J, the gap between germline ends came to 15 bases. Germline-derived CDR1 and CDR2 are MNHEY and SVGAGI. The CDR3 region is CASSYSKWAGSNSPLHF. For the CDR3, the DNA is TGTGCCAGCAGTTACTCGAAGTGGGCAGGGAGTAATTCACCCCTCCACTTT.